This TCR beta chain was captured in a study of shared clonotypes between healthy human individuals. Overall study results and limits: Of the naive CD4 clonotypes, approximately 5% were shared across a few donors. A reduction in generation probabilities was seen for non-shared clonotypes relative to those shared by all four donors.

Here immunoSEQ multiplex PCR was the method, and the copy in TCRdb shows in-frame clones only, minus some. The table lists about 2.4 million clones, over 85% of them singletons. In the case of this clone: Its antigen remains unknown.

This CDR3 is 16 amino acids long. Trimming shortened V by 2 bases and J by 6 bases, and 19 bases separated the two germline ends. Germline CDR1 LNHNV, CDR2 YYDKDF (reference sequence). In the CD4+ fraction, cells were divided into CD45RA+ naive and CD45RA-negative memory subsets. This TCR came from a man aged 18-30 years in good health. Some clones in this sample may be carry-over from other donors' samples. What was sequenced was naive CD4+ T cells from PBMCs. Documented subset: CD45RA+ positively selected. V and J are TRBV15 and TRBJ2-5, with D perhaps given as TRBD1 or TRBD2 (5 bases each). The CDR3 region has the DNA TGTGCCACCAGCAGAACCCTCGGGACCCTGGCACAGACCCAGTACTTC. This codes for CATSRTLGTLAQTQYF.